The 28 T cell receptor beta chains below come from one sample, sequenced in a study of OX40 agonist ivuxolimab in advanced cancers. The table came from immunoSEQ multiplex PCR; TCRdb's copy has only in-frame clones and leaves some out. The table shows 35,000 to 40,000 clones, with roughly 90% occurring only once. The sample consisted of CD4+ or CD8+ T cells sorted from blood, taken in a trial of the OX40 agonist ivuxolimab. The receptors here all came from an adult with an advanced solid tumor such as melanoma, head and neck, liver or kidney cancer.

The chain carries TRBV19 and TRBJ2-3; D unresolved. The germline V gene encodes CDR1 LNHDA and CDR2 SQIVND (reference sequence). The length of the CDR3 is 15 residues. Trimming took 5 bases from V and 4 from J, leaving 16 bases between them. CDR3 region: CASSPRTRRADTQYF. As DNA, the CDR3 is TGTGCCAGTAGTCCCAGGACCCGAAGGGCAGATACGCAGTATTTT.

The J gene is TRBJ2-1, the V gene TRBV28; D unresolved. The CDR3 runs 12 residues. Germline CDR1 is MDHEN and CDR2 is SYDVKM. Trimming took 8 bases from V and 7 from J, leaving 12 bases between them. The CDR3 DNA reads as TGTGCCAGCGCGACCCGATTAAATGAGCAGTTCTTC. The encoded protein is CASATRLNEQFF.

This chain links TRBV28 with TRBJ1-2; D is unresolved. Per the germline V gene, CDR1 is MDHEN and CDR2 is SYDVKM. Trimming stripped 3 bases from V and 5 bases from J, with 10 bases between. The CDR3 is 13 amino acids. The CDR3: CASSFWFAYGYTF. CDR3 coding DNA: TGTGCCAGCAGTTTTTGGTTCGCATATGGCTACACCTTC.

This clone came up a few times. The chain combines TRBV4-3 with TRBJ2-3; D is possibly TRBD1 or TRBD2 (5 bases each). Germline V gives CDR1 LGHNA, CDR2 YSLEER. This CDR3 is built from 19 residues. The V end lost 0 bases, the J end lost 4 bases, and 23 bases lay between the germline ends. The CDR3 DNA is TGCGCCAGCAGCCAAGAGAGGTTTTCGCTCGGGGCCAACGCAGATACGCAGTATTTT. This codes for CASSQERFSLGANADTQYF.

The rearrangement uses TRBV7-9 and TRBJ2-1; TRBD2 is a possible D gene (5 bases). Trimming left V 5 bases short and J 9 bases short, with 8 bases between. The CDR3 contains 11 residues. Germline assignment: CDR1 SEHNR and CDR2 FQNEAQ (reference sequence). In DNA form, the CDR3 reads TGTGCCAGCAGCCGACTAAGTGAGCAGTTCTTC. It codes for CASSRLSEQFF. Using reference TRBV7-9 and TRBJ2-1 for the parts outside the CDR3, the full variable domain is DTGVSQNPRHKITKRGQNVTFRCDPISEHNRLYWYRQTLGQGPEFLTYFQNEAQLEKSRLLSDRFSAERPKGSFSTLEIQRTEQGDSAMYLCASSRLSEQFFGPGTRLTVL.

This chain connects TRBV4-1 to TRBJ2-1; unclear D gene. CDR1 and CDR2 from the germline V gene are MGHRA and YSYEKL. Trimming pared 6 bases from V and 7 bases from J, leaving 16 bases between. CDR3 length equals 14 residues. In DNA, the CDR3 is TGCGCCAGCAGTGGCTCTCTTCTAGGTAATGAGCAGTTCTTC. The encoded protein is CASSGSLLGNEQFF.

This clone was seen a handful of times. The chain is built from TRBV19 and TRBJ1-1, with a tentative D call TRBD1 (6 bases). CDR3 length: 13 amino acids. The germline V and J ends were trimmed by 8 bases and 0 bases, with 10 bases remaining between them. CDR1 and CDR2 (germline): LNHDA, SQIVND (reference sequence). The DNA of the CDR3 is TGTGCCAGTTCCGGGACATTGAACACTGAAGCTTTCTTT. Amino acid sequence: CASSGTLNTEAFF. Full variable domain (outside the CDR3, taken from reference TRBV19 and TRBJ1-1): DGGITQSPKYLFRKEGQNVTLSCEQNLNHDAMYWYRQDPGQGLRLIYYSQIVNDFQKGDIAEGYSVSREKKESFPLTVTSAQKNPTAFYLCASSGTLNTEAFFGQGTRLTVV.

V is TRBV19 and J is TRBJ2-1; D unresolved. Between the trimmed V and J ends, which lost 5 bases and 9 bases, there was a span of 14 bases. This CDR3 is built from 13 residues. The germline V gene encodes CDR1 LNHDA and CDR2 SQIVND (reference sequence). CDR3 loop: CASSPLPSTEQFF. For the CDR3, the DNA is TGTGCCAGTAGTCCACTTCCGAGCACTGAGCAGTTCTTC. The full variable domain, rest sourced from reference TRBV19 and TRBJ2-1, is DGGITQSPKYLFRKEGQNVTLSCEQNLNHDAMYWYRQDPGQGLRLIYYSQIVNDFQKGDIAEGYSVSREKKESFPLTVTSAQKNPTAFYLCASSPLPSTEQFFGPGTRLTVL.

The CDR3 coding sequence is TGTGCCAGCAGCCCGGGTCCCGCTGAAGCTTTCTTT. It codes for CASSPGPAEAFF. The V gene is TRBV7-9, the J gene TRBJ1-1; D is unclear. V lost 5 bases and J 6 bases, leaving 10 bases between the germline ends. Per germline, CDR1 SEHNR and CDR2 FQNEAQ (reference sequence). This CDR3 comprises 12 residues.

The chain uses TRBV30 and TRBJ2-7; tentative D call: TRBD1 (6 bases). CDR1 is GTSNPN, CDR2 SVGIG, per germline (reference sequence). CDR3 length equals 12 residues. Trimming left V 8 bases short and J 2 bases short, with 13 bases between. This CDR3 reads CAVEQGTYEQYF. CDR3 bases: TGTGCCGTTGAACAGGGAACCTACGAGCAGTACTTC.

The V and J genes are TRBV4-3 and TRBJ2-1, with TRBD2 matching over 9 bases. With V trimmed by 4 bases and J by 7 bases, 11 bases remained unmatched. Germline values: CDR1 LGHNA, CDR2 YSLEER. CDR3 length: 16 amino acids. The CDR3 DNA follows: TGCGCCAGCAGCCCACTGGCTAGCGGGATATTGAATGAGCAGTTCTTC. Translating gives CASSPLASGILNEQFF.

V is TRBV5-6 and J is TRBJ2-3; TRBD1 aligns across 7 bases. This CDR3 is 15 amino acids long. CDR1 and CDR2 from the germline V gene are SGHDT and YYEEEE. J gave up 3 bases and V 4 bases, and 8 bases lay outside the gene matches. DNA for the CDR3: TGTGCCAGCAGCGTACTACAGGGGTGGACAGATACGCAGTATTTT. Its protein is CASSVLQGWTDTQYF.

The chain carries TRBV13 and TRBJ2-1, with 12 bases fitting TRBD2. This CDR3 is 14 amino acids long. The J segment lost 8 bases and the V segment lost 5 bases, leaving 4 bases of the junction unmatched. The germline V gene has CDR1 PRHDT and CDR2 FYEKMQ (reference sequence). CDR3 bases: TGTGCCAGCAGCACCGGGACTAGCGGGTATGAGCAGTTCTTC. Its translation is CASSTGTSGYEQFF.

V is TRBV6-1 and J is TRBJ1-2; D uncertain. Germline V gene sequence: CDR1 MNHNS, CDR2 SASEGT. Trimming stripped 6 bases from V and 6 bases from J, with 14 bases between. The length of the CDR3 is 13 residues. In DNA, the CDR3 is TGTGCCAGCAGAATGGACTATCTGGATGGCTACACCTTC. Protein product: CASRMDYLDGYTF.

The rearrangement joins TRBV11-2 to TRBJ1-5; the D is unclear. The CDR3 totals 15 residues. Germline CDR1 reads SGHAT; CDR2 reads FQNNGV. The V and J ends lost 2 bases and 1 base respectively, with 9 bases between them. The CDR3 here is CASSLSVGSNQPQHF. As DNA, the CDR3 is TGTGCCAGCAGCTTATCTGTGGGCAGCAATCAGCCCCAGCATTTT.

A single count supports this clone. The chain links TRBV2 to TRBJ1-3; D unresolved. The ends were cut back, 8 bases at V and 0 bases at J, with 17 bases in the middle. CDR3 length equals 16 residues. Per the germline V gene, CDR1 is SNHLY and CDR2 is FYNNEI. The CDR3 is CASSMTRSSSGNTIYF. The DNA of the CDR3 is TGTGCCAGCTCCATGACTCGGAGTAGCTCTGGAAACACCATATATTTT.

The chain carries TRBV11-2 and TRBJ2-7, with D possibly TRBD1 on 6 matching bases. The V gene lost 3 bases and the J gene lost 1 base, with 10 bases spanning the gap. Germline V gene data show CDR1 as SGHAT and CDR2 as FQNNGV. This CDR3 is built from 14 residues. CDR3 amino acids: CASSFGTKSYEQYF. In DNA, the CDR3 is TGTGCCAGCAGCTTTGGGACAAAATCCTACGAGCAGTACTTC. Complete variable domain (other parts from reference TRBV11-2 and TRBJ2-7): EAGVAQSPRYKIIEKRQSVAFWCNPISGHATLYWYQQILGQGPKLLIQFQNNGVVDDSQLPKDRFSAERLKGVDSTLKIQPAKLEDSAVYLCASSFGTKSYEQYFGPGTRLTVT.

V gene TRBV7-9 combines with J gene TRBJ1-2; D is unclear. Germline assignment: CDR1 SEHNR and CDR2 FQNEAQ (reference sequence). The CDR3 consists of 15 residues. The germline V and J ends were trimmed by 8 bases and 4 bases, with 20 bases remaining between them. The CDR3, as DNA: TGTGCCAGCCACCGGATCATGGAGAGCTTCTATGGCTACACCTTC. Protein: CASHRIMESFYGYTF.

This clone was recorded a few times. This chain links TRBV7-9 with TRBJ2-6, with 11 positions matching TRBD1. Unmatched junction bases numbered 2, after V lost 3 bases and J lost 1 base. This CDR3 spans 17 amino acids. From germline, CDR1 is SEHNR and CDR2 FQNEAQ (reference sequence). As DNA, the CDR3 is TGTGCCAGCAGCTTGGGACAGGGGGTTTCTGGGGCCAACGTCCTGACTTTC. Amino acid sequence: CASSLGQGVSGANVLTF.

This clone was seen only once. The V call is TRBV28, the J call TRBJ2-2, with D possibly being TRBD1 or TRBD2 (5 bases each). This CDR3 has 15 residues. CDR1 and CDR2 from the germline V gene are MDHEN and SYDVKM. Trimming shortened V by 4 bases and J by 3 bases, and 12 bases separated the two germline ends. Here the CDR3 DNA reads TGTGCCAGCAGTTCTCGCAGGGAGCACACCGGGGAGCTGTTTTTT. Protein sequence: CASSSRREHTGELFF.

The chain joins TRBV28 to TRBJ2-7; either TRBD1 or TRBD2 may fit D (5 bases each). The V end was cut by 10 bases, the J end by 3 bases, with 16 bases between. The CDR3 consists of 13 residues. Germline-derived CDR1 and CDR2 are MDHEN and SYDVKM. The CDR3 DNA reads TGTGCCATCACCGGGACGGGATTCTACGAGCAGTACTTC. Its translation: CAITGTGFYEQYF.

The chain links TRBV4-1 to TRBJ2-1; no firm D call. The germline V and J ends were trimmed by 0 bases and 10 bases, with 7 bases remaining between them. CDR1 is MGHRA, CDR2 YSYEKL, per germline. The CDR3 is 12 amino acids. For the CDR3, the DNA is TGCGCCAGCAGCCAAGATAGGACCGAGCAGTTCTTC. Protein: CASSQDRTEQFF.

The chain employs TRBV10-2 and TRBJ1-1, with a possible D match to TRBD1 (6 bases). Germline CDR1 is WSHSY and CDR2 is SAAADI. Trimming shortened V by 6 bases and J by 0 bases, and 8 bases separated the two germline ends. CDR3 length: 13 amino acids. In DNA form, the CDR3 reads TGCGCCAGCAGGGACAGATTGAACACTGAAGCTTTCTTT. Its translation: CASRDRLNTEAFF.

The rearrangement joins TRBV29-1 to TRBJ2-2, with D tentatively TRBD1 (6 bases). The CDR3 totals 12 residues. The germline CDR1 and CDR2 sequences are SQVTM and ANQGSEA. With 6 bases removed from V and 6 bases from J, the gap between germline ends came to 11 bases. CDR3 nucleotides: TGCAGCGTAAAGGGGGACCCCGGGGAGCTGTTTTTT. Protein: CSVKGDPGELFF.

The V gene is TRBV6-1, the J gene TRBJ2-2, with D maybe TRBD1 (5 bases). CDR1 MNHNS and CDR2 SASEGT come from the germline V gene. Trimming took off 4 bases at V and 6 bases at J, with 18 bases between the two ends. The CDR3 length is 16 residues. The CDR3 nucleotides read TGTGCCAGCAGTGCCGTTGGGCAGGGATACCCCGGGGAGCTGTTTTTT. It codes for CASSAVGQGYPGELFF.

V gene TRBV4-2 combines with J gene TRBJ2-2; TRBD2 agrees at 11 bases. V was pared by 0 bases and J by 4 bases, with 1 base of the junction left unmatched. Germline loops: CDR1 LGHNA, CDR2 YNFKEQ. The CDR3 covers 16 residues. CDR3 protein: CASSQDSGRVTGELFF. In DNA form, the CDR3 reads TGTGCCAGCAGCCAAGATAGCGGGAGGGTCACCGGGGAGCTGTTTTTT.

The gene calls are TRBV11-2 and TRBJ2-5, with D hard to call. Germline V gives CDR1 SGHAT, CDR2 FQNNGV. The CDR3 is 13 residues long. V gave up 5 bases and J gave up 5 bases, with 12 bases separating them. The CDR3: CASSPSRAETQYF. In DNA, the CDR3 is TGTGCCAGCAGCCCTTCTAGAGCGGAGACCCAGTACTTC. Based on the CDR3 plus reference TRBV11-2 and TRBJ2-5, the full variable domain is EAGVAQSPRYKIIEKRQSVAFWCNPISGHATLYWYQQILGQGPKLLIQFQNNGVVDDSQLPKDRFSAERLKGVDSTLKIQPAKLEDSAVYLCASSPSRAETQYFGPGTRLLVL.

V gene TRBV30 combines with J gene TRBJ1-2, with unresolved D. Trimming removed 2 bases from V and 4 bases from J, with 11 bases in between. The CDR3 runs 13 residues. Germline CDR1 and CDR2: GTSNPN and SVGIG (reference sequence). CDR3 loop: CAWSHPPAYGYTF. The CDR3 bases are TGTGCCTGGAGTCACCCCCCTGCCTATGGCTACACCTTC.